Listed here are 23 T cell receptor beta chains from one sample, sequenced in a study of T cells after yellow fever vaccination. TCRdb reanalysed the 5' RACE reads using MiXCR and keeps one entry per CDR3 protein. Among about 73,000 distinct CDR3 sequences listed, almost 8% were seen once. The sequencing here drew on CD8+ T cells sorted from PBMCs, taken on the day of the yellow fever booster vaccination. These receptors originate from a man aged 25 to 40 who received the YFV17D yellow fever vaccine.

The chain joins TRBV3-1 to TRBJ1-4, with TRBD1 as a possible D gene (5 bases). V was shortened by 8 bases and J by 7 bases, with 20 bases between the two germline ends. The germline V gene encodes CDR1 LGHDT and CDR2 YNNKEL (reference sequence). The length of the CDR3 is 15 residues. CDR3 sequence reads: CASAESAWGVEKLFF. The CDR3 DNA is TGTGCCAGCGCCGAAAGCGCGTGGGGGGTTGAAAAACTGTTTTTT.

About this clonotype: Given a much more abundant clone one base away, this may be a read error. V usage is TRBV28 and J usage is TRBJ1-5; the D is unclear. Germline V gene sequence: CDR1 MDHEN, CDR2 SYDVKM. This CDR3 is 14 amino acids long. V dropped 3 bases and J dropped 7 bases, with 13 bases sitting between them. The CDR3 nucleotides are TGTGCCAGCAGTTTGAGTGGCGCGGGCCAGCCCCAGCATTTT. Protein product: CASSLSGAGQPQHF.

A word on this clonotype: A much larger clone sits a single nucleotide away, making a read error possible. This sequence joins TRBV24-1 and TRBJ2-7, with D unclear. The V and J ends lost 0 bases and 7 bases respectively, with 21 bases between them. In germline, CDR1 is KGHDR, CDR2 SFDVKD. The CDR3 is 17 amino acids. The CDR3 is CATSDLPVMFLNWEQYF. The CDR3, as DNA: TGTGCCACCAGTGATTTGCCAGTGATGTTTCTGAATTGGGAGCAGTACTTC.

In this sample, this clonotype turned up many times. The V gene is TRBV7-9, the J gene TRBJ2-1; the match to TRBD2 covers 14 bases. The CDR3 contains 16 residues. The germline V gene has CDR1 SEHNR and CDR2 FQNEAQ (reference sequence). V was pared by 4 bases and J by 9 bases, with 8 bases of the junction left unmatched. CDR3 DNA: TGTGCCAGCAGCTCGACCGGGACTAGCGGGAGTGTTGAGCAGTTCTTC. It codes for CASSSTGTSGSVEQFF.

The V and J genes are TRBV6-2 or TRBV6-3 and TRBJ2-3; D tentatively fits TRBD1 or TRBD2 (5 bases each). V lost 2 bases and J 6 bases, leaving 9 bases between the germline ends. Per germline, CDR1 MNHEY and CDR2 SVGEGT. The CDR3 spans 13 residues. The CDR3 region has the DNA TGTGCCAGCAGTTACACGGGGCCGGATACGCAGTATTTT. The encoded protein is CASSYTGPDTQYF.

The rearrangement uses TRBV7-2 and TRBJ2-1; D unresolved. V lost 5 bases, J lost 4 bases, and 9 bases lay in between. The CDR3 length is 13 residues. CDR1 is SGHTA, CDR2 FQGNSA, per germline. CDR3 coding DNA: TGTGCCAGCAGCCCGGACCAATACAATGAGCAGTTCTTC. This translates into CASSPDQYNEQFF.

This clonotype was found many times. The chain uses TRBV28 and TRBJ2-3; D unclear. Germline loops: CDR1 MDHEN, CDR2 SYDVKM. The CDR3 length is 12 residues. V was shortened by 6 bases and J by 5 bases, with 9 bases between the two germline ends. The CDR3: CASSSLGDTQYF. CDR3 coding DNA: TGTGCCAGCAGCTCCCTGGGAGATACGCAGTATTTT.

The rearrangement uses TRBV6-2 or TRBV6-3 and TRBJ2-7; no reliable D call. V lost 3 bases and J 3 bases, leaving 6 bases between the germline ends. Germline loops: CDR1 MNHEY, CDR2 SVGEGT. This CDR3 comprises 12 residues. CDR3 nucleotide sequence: TGTGCCAGCAGTTATGCGCACTACGAGCAGTACTTC. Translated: CASSYAHYEQYF.

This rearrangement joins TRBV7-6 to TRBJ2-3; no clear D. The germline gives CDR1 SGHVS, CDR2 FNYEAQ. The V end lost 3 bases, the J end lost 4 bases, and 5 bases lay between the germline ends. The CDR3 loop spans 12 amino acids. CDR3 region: CASSFSSDTQYF. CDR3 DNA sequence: TGTGCCAGCAGCTTCTCGTCAGATACGCAGTATTTT.

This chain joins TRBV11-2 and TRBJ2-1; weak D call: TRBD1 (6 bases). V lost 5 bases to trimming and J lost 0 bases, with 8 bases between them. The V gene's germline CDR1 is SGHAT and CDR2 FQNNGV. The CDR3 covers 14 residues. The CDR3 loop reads CASSPGASYNEQFF. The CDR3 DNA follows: TGTGCCAGCAGCCCAGGGGCCTCCTACAATGAGCAGTTCTTC.

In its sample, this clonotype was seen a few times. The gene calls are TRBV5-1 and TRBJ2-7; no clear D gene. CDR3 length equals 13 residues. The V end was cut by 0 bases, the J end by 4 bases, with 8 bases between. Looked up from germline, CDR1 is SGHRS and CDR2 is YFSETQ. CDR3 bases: TGCGCCAGCAGCTTGGAATTTGGGTACGAGCAGTACTTC. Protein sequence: CASSLEFGYEQYF.

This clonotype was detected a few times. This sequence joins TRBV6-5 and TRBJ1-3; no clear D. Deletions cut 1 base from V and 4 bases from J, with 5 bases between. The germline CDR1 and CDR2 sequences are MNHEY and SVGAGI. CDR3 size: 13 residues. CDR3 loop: CASSYLQGNTIYF. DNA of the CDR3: TGTGCCAGCAGTTACTTACAGGGAAACACCATATATTTT.

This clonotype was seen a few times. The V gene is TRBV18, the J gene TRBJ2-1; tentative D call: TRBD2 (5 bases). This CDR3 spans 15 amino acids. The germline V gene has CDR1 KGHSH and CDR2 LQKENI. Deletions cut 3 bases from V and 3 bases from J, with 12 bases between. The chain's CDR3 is CASSPKGSDYNEQFF. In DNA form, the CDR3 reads TGTGCCAGCTCACCGAAAGGGAGCGACTACAATGAGCAGTTCTTC.

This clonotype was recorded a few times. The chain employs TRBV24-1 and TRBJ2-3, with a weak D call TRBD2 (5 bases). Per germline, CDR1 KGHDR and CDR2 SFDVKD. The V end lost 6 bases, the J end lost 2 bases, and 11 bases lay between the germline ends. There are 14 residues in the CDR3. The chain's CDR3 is CATSRGGDTDTQYF. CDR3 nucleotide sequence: TGTGCCACCAGTCGTGGAGGAGACACAGATACGCAGTATTTT.

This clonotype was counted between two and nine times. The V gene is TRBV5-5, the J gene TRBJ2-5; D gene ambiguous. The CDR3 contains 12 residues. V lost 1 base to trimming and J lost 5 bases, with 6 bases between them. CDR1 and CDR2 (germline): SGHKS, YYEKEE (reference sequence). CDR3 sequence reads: CASSLFGETQYF. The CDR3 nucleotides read TGTGCCAGCAGCTTGTTCGGGGAGACCCAGTACTTC.

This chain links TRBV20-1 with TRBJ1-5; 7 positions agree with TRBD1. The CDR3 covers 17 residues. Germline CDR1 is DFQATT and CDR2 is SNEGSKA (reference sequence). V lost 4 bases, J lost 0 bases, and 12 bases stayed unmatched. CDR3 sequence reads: CSAIDDRVYSSNQPQHF. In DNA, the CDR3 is TGCAGTGCTATAGACGACAGGGTGTATAGTAGCAATCAGCCCCAGCATTTT.

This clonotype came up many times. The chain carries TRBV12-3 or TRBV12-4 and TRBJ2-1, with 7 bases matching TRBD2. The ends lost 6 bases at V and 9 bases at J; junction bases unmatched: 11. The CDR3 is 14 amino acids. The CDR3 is CASRGASGRGEQFF. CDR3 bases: TGTGCCAGCAGGGGAGCTAGCGGTCGGGGTGAGCAGTTCTTC.

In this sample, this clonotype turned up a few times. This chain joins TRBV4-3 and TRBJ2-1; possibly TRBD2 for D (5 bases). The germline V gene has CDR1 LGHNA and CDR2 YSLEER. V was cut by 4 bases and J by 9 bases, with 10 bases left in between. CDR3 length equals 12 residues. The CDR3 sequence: CASSLSEGEQFF. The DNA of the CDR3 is TGCGCCAGCAGCCTGAGCGAGGGTGAGCAGTTCTTC.

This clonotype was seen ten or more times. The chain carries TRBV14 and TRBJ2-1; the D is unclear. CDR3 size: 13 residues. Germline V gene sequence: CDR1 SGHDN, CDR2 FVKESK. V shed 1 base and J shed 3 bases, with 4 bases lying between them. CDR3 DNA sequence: TGTGCCAGCAGCCAAGGTCTCTACAATGAGCAGTTCTTC. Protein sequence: CASSQGLYNEQFF.

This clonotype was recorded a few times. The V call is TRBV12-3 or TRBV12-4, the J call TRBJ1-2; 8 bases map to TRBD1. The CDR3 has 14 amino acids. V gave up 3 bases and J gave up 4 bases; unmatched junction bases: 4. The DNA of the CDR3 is TGTGCCAGCAGTTTGGGCGGACAGGGCTATGGCTACACCTTC. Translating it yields CASSLGGQGYGYTF.

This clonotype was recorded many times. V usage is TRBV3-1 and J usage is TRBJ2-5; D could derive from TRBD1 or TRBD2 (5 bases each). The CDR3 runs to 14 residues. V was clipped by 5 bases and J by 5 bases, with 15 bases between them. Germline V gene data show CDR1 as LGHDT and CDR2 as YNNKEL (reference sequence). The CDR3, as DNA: TGTGCCAGCAGCTCCGGGACCCTATCGGAGACCCAGTACTTC. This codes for CASSSGTLSETQYF.

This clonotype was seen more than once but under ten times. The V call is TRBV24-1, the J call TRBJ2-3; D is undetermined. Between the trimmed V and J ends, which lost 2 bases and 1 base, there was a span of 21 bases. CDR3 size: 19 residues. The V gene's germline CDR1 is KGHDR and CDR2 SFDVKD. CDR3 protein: CATSDSFDTTSRGTDTQYF. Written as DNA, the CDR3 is TGTGCCACCAGTGATTCCTTCGACACAACCAGTCGAGGCACAGATACGCAGTATTTT.

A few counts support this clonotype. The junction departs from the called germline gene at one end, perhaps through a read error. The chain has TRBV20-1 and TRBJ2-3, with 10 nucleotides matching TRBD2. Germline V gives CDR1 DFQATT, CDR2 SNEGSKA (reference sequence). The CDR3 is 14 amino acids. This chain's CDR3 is CSGILAGSTDTQYF. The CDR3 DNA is TGCAGTGGTATACTAGCGGGAAGCACTGATACGCAGTATTTT.